The present entry profiles one T cell receptor beta chain with its context. Free of recent acute infections or vaccinations, the donors were healthy HIV-negative adults. These data belong to a study of shared clonotypes between healthy human individuals. On the study more broadly: A couple of women and a few men aged 18 to 49 served as donors.

Deep level was the assay's run setting. The assay was immunoSEQ multiplex PCR, and TCRdb's table has in-frame clones only and misses some. The table shows roughly 500,000 clones, with about three quarters occurring only once. Material for sequencing was PBMCs. The origin of this receptor is a woman aged 40 to 50 in good health. Some clones in this sample may be carry-over from other donors' samples.

This CDR3 is CASSSAGAPLVNEQFF. The DNA for the CDR3 is TGTGCCAGCAGTTCTGCGGGAGCGCCCTTGGTCAATGAGCAGTTCTTC. The chain couples TRBV2 to TRBJ2-1; 7 positions agree with TRBD2. The trim removed 5 bases at V and 6 bases at J, leaving 13 bases unmatched. The CDR3 is 16 amino acids. Germline lookup yields CDR1 SNHLY and CDR2 FYNNEI.